This is a list of T cell receptor beta chains from one sample in a study of blood T cell repertoires in COVID-19. Measured with immunoSEQ multiplex PCR; TCRdb has only the in-frame clones, and not every one. The sample carries about 270,000 clones, approximately 89% recorded once. Sequencing used PBMCs or T cells enriched from blood (not recorded which). The receptors here all came from a woman between 18 and 29 years old who had recovered from COVID-19. Both conserved end residues are part of each CDR3. The order of the fields is D gene, clone size, V gene, J gene, CDR3 protein, CDR3 DNA. The D gene is left open where the match is weak. Only part of the rows carry a size: once, few, many, or a class if the clone is expanded.

TRBD1	-	TRBV18	TRBJ1-2	CASSPRTGDYGYTF	TGTGCCAGCTCACCCCGGACAGGGGACTATGGCTACACCTTC
TRBD1	-	TRBV7-2	TRBJ1-5	CASSFRTGSNQPQHF	TGTGCCAGCAGCTTCCGGACAGGGAGCAATCAGCCCCAGCATTTT
TRBD1	once	TRBV28	TRBJ2-7	CASSSRGTGSYEQYF	TGTGCCAGCAGTTCCCGCGGGACAGGGTCCTACGAGCAGTACTTC
-	-	TRBV28	TRBJ1-2	CASSPVYPGTSLGYTF	TGTGCCAGCAGTCCAGTTTATCCGGGGACATCACTAGGCTACACCTTC
TRBD2	-	TRBV7-2	TRBJ2-2	CASSLSGGANTGELFF	TGTGCCAGCAGTCTTAGCGGGGGGGCGAACACCGGGGAGCTGTTTTTT
-	-	TRBV27	TRBJ2-7	CASRGAGISSEQYF	TGTGCCAGCAGAGGGGCGGGAATCAGTAGCGAGCAGTACTTC
-	-	TRBV5-1	TRBJ2-7	CASSLVPTGGDEQYF	TGCGCCAGCAGCTTGGTACCCACAGGGGGGGACGAGCAGTACTTC
TRBD1	-	TRBV7-9	TRBJ2-7	CASSLVGGQGYEQYF	TGTGCCAGCAGCTTAGTCGGGGGACAGGGCTACGAGCAGTACTTC
TRBD1	many	TRBV2	TRBJ2-7	CASSEVDRDYEQYF	TGTGCCAGCAGTGAAGTGGACAGGGACTACGAGCAGTACTTC
-	-	TRBV27	TRBJ2-1	CASSYRPGSDEQFF	TGTGCCAGCAGCTACAGACCAGGTAGCGATGAGCAGTTCTTC
-	-	TRBV2	TRBJ1-2	CASSEARTPSKTINYGYTF	TGTGCCAGCAGTGAAGCCCGGACACCCAGCAAGACGATTAACTATGGCTACACCTTC
-	-	TRBV9	TRBJ2-7	CASSVAREGWREQYF	TGTGCCAGCAGCGTAGCCCGAGAGGGATGGCGCGAGCAGTACTTC